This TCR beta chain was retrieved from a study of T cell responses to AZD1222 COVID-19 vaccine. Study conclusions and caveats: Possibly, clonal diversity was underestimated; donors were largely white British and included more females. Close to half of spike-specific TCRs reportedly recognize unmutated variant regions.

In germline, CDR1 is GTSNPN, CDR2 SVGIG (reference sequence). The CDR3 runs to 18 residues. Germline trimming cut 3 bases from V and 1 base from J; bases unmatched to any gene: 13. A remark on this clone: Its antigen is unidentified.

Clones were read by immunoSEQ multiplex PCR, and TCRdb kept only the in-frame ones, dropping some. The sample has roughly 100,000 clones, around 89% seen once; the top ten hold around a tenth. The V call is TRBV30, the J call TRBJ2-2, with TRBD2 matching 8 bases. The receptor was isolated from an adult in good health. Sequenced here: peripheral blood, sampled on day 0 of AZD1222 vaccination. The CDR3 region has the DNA TGTGCCTGGAGACCCCGGGGGGGTCTGGTTGGGAACACCGGGGAGCTGTTTTTT. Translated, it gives CAWRPRGGLVGNTGELFF.